This TCR beta chain originates from a study of control samples from healthy donors and cancer patients. CDR1 SGHNT and CDR2 YYREEE come from the germline V gene (reference sequence). V lost 5 bases and J lost 8; bases outside the gene matches: 20. The CDR3 is made up of 20 amino acids. The method was immunoSEQ multiplex PCR; TCRdb's version includes in-frame clones alone and lacks a portion of them. This table holds 150,000 to 180,000 clones, about 94% found once. This clonotype was sampled from a middle-aged man in good health. This chain links TRBV5-4 with TRBJ2-1; 15 nucleotides line up with TRBD2. The sample taken for sequencing was blood. CDR3 region: CASRGPWGTSGGRDVDEQFF. As DNA, the CDR3 is TGTGCCAGCAGAGGGCCGTGGGGGACTAGCGGGGGGCGGGACGTCGATGAGCAGTTCTTC. The entire variable domain, with the rest obtained from reference TRBV5-4 and TRBJ2-1, is as follows: ETGVTQSPTHLIKTRGQQVTLRCSSQSGHNTVSWYQQALGQGPQFIFQYYREEENGRGNFPPRFSGLQFPNYSSELNVNALELDDSALYLCASRGPWGTSGGRDVDEQFFGPGTRLTVL.